One sample yielded the 23 T cell receptor beta chains listed below, sequenced in a study of T cell repertoires in cytomegalovirus infection. TCRdb reprocessed the reads via MiXCR and lists one record per CDR3 protein. The top ten hold around 14% of the sample, which has about 530,000 distinct CDR3 sequences, less than 30% seen once. Sequenced sample: PBMCs. These receptors were taken from a human donor in good health (CMV status not recorded). Some clones in this sample may be carry-over from other donors' samples.

This rearrangement joins TRBV7-2 to TRBJ1-2, with D maybe TRBD1 (6 bases). The CDR3 length is 16 residues. V lost 5 bases to trimming and J lost 0 bases, with 16 bases between them. From germline, CDR1 is SGHTA and CDR2 FQGNSA. CDR3 region: CASSRLTGNPNYGYTF. The CDR3 coding sequence is TGTGCCAGCAGCCGGCTTACAGGGAATCCTAACTATGGCTACACCTTC.

The table lists this clonotype with many counts. The rearrangement links TRBV6-5 to TRBJ2-3; D unclear. Germline V CDR1 and CDR2: MNHEY, SVGAGI. The length of the CDR3 is 12 residues. Trimming removed 8 bases from V and 0 bases from J, with 6 bases in between. The DNA of the CDR3 is TGTGCCAGCGCTCCGAGCACAGATACGCAGTATTTT. It codes for CASAPSTDTQYF.

The chain combines TRBV6-8 with TRBJ2-1, with 13 bases identical to TRBD2. The junction had 5 bases not matched to a gene; V was cut back by 6 bases and J by 6 bases. Germline CDR1 and CDR2: MNHGY and SAAAGT. The CDR3 spans 15 residues. CDR3 amino acids: CASRVGLAGVNEQFF. DNA of the CDR3: TGTGCCAGCAGAGTAGGACTAGCGGGAGTCAATGAGCAGTTCTTC.

The chain couples TRBV23-1 to TRBJ2-7; D ambiguous. TRBV23-1 is known as an ORF, though its function is uncertain. CDR3 length equals 13 residues. With 1 base removed from V and 6 bases from J, the gap between germline ends came to 10 bases. The CDR3 nucleotides read TGCGCCAGCAGTCAATTAAGGTTATTCGAGCAGTACGTC. Its protein is CASSQLRLFEQYV.

V usage is TRBV10-3 and J usage is TRBJ1-2; D possibly corresponds to TRBD1 (5 bases). V was shortened by 4 bases and J by 3 bases, with 15 bases between the two germline ends. Germline V gives CDR1 ENHRY, CDR2 SYGVKD. The CDR3 sequence is 15 residues long. The CDR3 spells CAISASSRGDYGYTF. CDR3 DNA sequence: TGTGCCATCAGTGCTTCCAGCCGGGGGGACTATGGCTACACCTTC.

In its sample, this clonotype was seen a few times. The rearrangement uses TRBV19 and TRBJ1-2; 9 bases fit TRBD1. CDR1 and CDR2 from the germline V gene are LNHDA and SQIVND (reference sequence). The CDR3 length is 16 residues. J was trimmed by 3 bases and V by 9 bases; bases with no gene match: 14. CDR3 nucleotide sequence: TGTGCCAGCGGGGGACAGGGAGGTTCGCTTGACTATGGCTACACCTTC. Translated: CASGGQGGSLDYGYTF.

The chain joins TRBV2 to TRBJ2-1; TRBD2 might be the D (6 bases). V lost 4 bases, J lost 1 base, and 20 bases lay in between. Germline V gene sequence: CDR1 SNHLY, CDR2 FYNNEI. The CDR3 loop spans 18 amino acids. Here the CDR3 DNA reads TGTGCCAGCAGTGTAAGTTGGGGACTGCTCAGGTCCTACAATGAGCAGTTCTTC. The encoded protein is CASSVSWGLLRSYNEQFF.

The chain uses TRBV12-3 or TRBV12-4 and TRBJ1-1, with D uncertain. The germline V and J ends were trimmed by 7 bases and 1 base, with 10 bases remaining between them. CDR3 size: 13 residues. The CDR3 loop reads CASKNTQNTEAFF. The CDR3 DNA sequence: TGTGCCAGCAAGAATACACAGAACACTGAAGCTTTCTTT.

In its sample, this clonotype was seen a few times. The chain uses TRBV11-2 and TRBJ2-5; 7 bases agree with TRBD2. Germline V gene lookup returns CDR1 SGHAT and CDR2 FQNNGV. The V and J ends lost 3 bases and 5 bases, in that order; junction bases with no gene match: 6. The CDR3 totals 14 residues. The CDR3 here is CASSFTGGVETQYF. In nucleotides, the CDR3 is TGTGCCAGCAGCTTCACGGGAGGCGTGGAGACCCAGTACTTC.

Details on this clonotype: This may arise from a read error, as a much more abundant clone is one base away. The chain uses TRBV7-8 and TRBJ2-7; the D is unclear. Trimming left V 0 bases short and J 7 bases short, with 19 bases between. This CDR3 is built from 16 residues. The germline V gene has CDR1 SGHVS and CDR2 FQNEAQ. The CDR3 DNA follows: TGTGCCAGCAGCTTAGCGTTATTCAGGTGGGCTCGAGAGCAGTACTTC. Residues: CASSLALFRWAREQYF.

This rearrangement joins TRBV10-3 to TRBJ2-7; TRBD2 matches at 14 bases. CDR1 and CDR2 from the germline V gene are ENHRY and SYGVKD. The V gene end was trimmed by 2 bases and the J gene end by 1 base; junction bases not matched to a gene: 4. This CDR3 is built from 17 residues. The CDR3 DNA is TGTGCCATCAGTGAGGGGACTAGCGGGAGTCGGTCCTACGAGCAGTACGTC. This codes for CAISEGTSGSRSYEQYV.

The chain couples TRBV20-1 to TRBJ1-5; 9 bases agree with TRBD1. Trimming cost V 3 bases and J 3 bases; bases outside gene matches: 9. This CDR3 comprises 16 residues. Germline V gene lookup returns CDR1 DFQATT and CDR2 SNEGSKA (reference sequence). CDR3 residues: CSASPGTGTNNQPQHF. The CDR3 DNA sequence: TGCAGTGCTAGTCCCGGGACAGGGACGAACAATCAGCCCCAGCATTTT.

The genes are TRBV7-6 and TRBJ1-1; D may be TRBD1 (6 bases). This CDR3 has 13 amino acids. Trimming removed 0 bases from V and 6 bases from J, with 8 bases in between. Per germline, CDR1 SGHVS and CDR2 FNYEAQ. CDR3 amino acids: CASSLAGAPEAFF. CDR3 bases: TGTGCCAGCAGCTTAGCGGGGGCTCCTGAAGCTTTCTTT.

The chain uses TRBV15 and TRBJ2-5, with D unresolved. Trimming shortened V by 2 bases and J by 5 bases, and 12 bases separated the two germline ends. The CDR3 length is 14 residues. Germline V gene sequence: CDR1 LNHNV, CDR2 YYDKDF (reference sequence). CDR3 region: CATSRSRLGETQYF. The CDR3 DNA follows: TGTGCCACCAGCAGATCCAGACTGGGGGAGACCCAGTACTTC.

This clonotype was recorded many times. The rearrangement links TRBV7-2 to TRBJ1-4; D is possibly TRBD1 (6 bases). This CDR3 has 15 residues. Trimming removed 5 bases from V and 6 bases from J, with 16 bases in between. Germline-derived CDR1 and CDR2 are SGHTA and FQGNSA. The chain's CDR3 is CASSENRVVDEKLFF. The CDR3, as DNA: TGTGCCAGCAGCGAAAACAGGGTTGTGGATGAAAAACTGTTTTTT.

The V call is TRBV7-9, the J call TRBJ2-3; 9 positions match TRBD2. CDR1 SEHNR and CDR2 FQNEAQ come from the germline V gene (reference sequence). The V and J ends lost 0 bases and 5 bases, in that order; junction bases with no gene match: 6. The CDR3 runs 16 residues. The CDR3, as DNA: TGTGCCAGCAGCTTAGCGCTAGCGGGATCAGGAGATACGCAGTATTTT. Translated, it gives CASSLALAGSGDTQYF.

V and J are TRBV15 and TRBJ2-1; D remains ambiguous. CDR1 is LNHNV and CDR2 is YYDKDF in the germline V gene (reference sequence). The CDR3 has 15 amino acids. With 0 bases removed from V and 3 bases from J, the gap between germline ends came to 9 bases. The CDR3 bases are TGTGCCACCAGCAGAGATCCGGTTCTCTACAATGAGCAGTTCTTC. Translating it yields CATSRDPVLYNEQFF.

The V and J genes are TRBV20-1 and TRBJ2-5; D is uncertain. With 5 bases removed from V and 5 bases from J, the gap between germline ends came to 12 bases. Looked up from germline, CDR1 is DFQATT and CDR2 is SNEGSKA (reference sequence). The length of the CDR3 is 12 residues. In nucleotides, the CDR3 is TGCAGTGCTCCTAACGACGCGGAGACCCAGTACTTC. It yields the protein CSAPNDAETQYF.

There are a few counts of this clonotype. This sequence joins TRBV7-2 and TRBJ2-5; possible D gene TRBD2, 5 bases. This CDR3 is 15 amino acids long. Germline V gene data show CDR1 as SGHTA and CDR2 as FQGNSA. Trimming took 4 bases from V and 2 from J, leaving 14 bases between them. The DNA of the CDR3 is TGTGCCAGCAGCTCCCGTCGGGGAGATCAAGAGACCCAGTACTTC. It codes for CASSSRRGDQETQYF.

The rearrangement uses TRBV30 and TRBJ2-3; 7 nucleotides align to TRBD1. This CDR3 is 15 amino acids long. CDR1 and CDR2 from the germline V gene are GTSNPN and SVGIG (reference sequence). With 3 bases clipped from V and 4 bases from J, the junction kept 10 bases outside the gene matches. The CDR3 loop reads CAWSEKGARADTQYF. DNA for the CDR3: TGTGCCTGGAGCGAAAAGGGGGCGAGGGCAGATACGCAGTATTTT. Full variable domain (outside the CDR3, taken from reference TRBV30 and TRBJ2-3): SQTIHQWPATLVQPVGSPLSLECTVEGTSNPNLYWYRQAAGRGLQLLFYSVGIGQISSEVPQNLSASRPQDRQFILSSKKLLLSDSGFYLCAWSEKGARADTQYFGPGTRLTVL.

V and J are TRBV27 and TRBJ1-2; 7 nucleotides align to TRBD1. Trimming cost V 6 bases and J 10 bases; bases outside gene matches: 20. This CDR3 has 16 residues. Germline CDR1 is MNHEY and CDR2 is SMNVEV (reference sequence). The CDR3 DNA sequence: TGTGCCAGCAGGGAAAAGGGGACAGATCTTCTAAGAGACTACACCTTC. Its translation: CASREKGTDLLRDYTF.

The rearrangement links TRBV7-8 to TRBJ2-6; D is perhaps TRBD1 or TRBD2 (6 bases each). This CDR3 spans 18 amino acids. Germline loops: CDR1 SGHVS, CDR2 FQNEAQ. The V end lost 4 bases, the J end lost 4 bases, and 20 bases lay between the germline ends. The CDR3 loop reads CASSSGGTPTGGANVLTF. In nucleotides, the CDR3 is TGTGCCAGCAGCTCAGGAGGGACACCGACCGGCGGGGCCAACGTCCTGACTTTC.

This clonotype was recorded a few times. The CDR3 is CASSYSNRVNTEAFF. The CDR3 DNA reads as TGTGCCAGCAGTTACTCGAACAGGGTGAACACTGAAGCTTTCTTT. The chain has TRBV6-6 and TRBJ1-1; a weak D match, TRBD1 (6 bases). Trimming removed 0 bases from V and 0 bases from J, with 8 bases in between. The CDR3 loop spans 15 amino acids. Germline values: CDR1 MNHNY, CDR2 SVGAGI (reference sequence).